Following are 15 T cell receptor beta chains from one sample sequenced in a study of shared clonotypes between healthy human individuals. Assay: immunoSEQ multiplex PCR; the TCRdb copy retains only in-frame clones and omits some. This table has 1,400,000 or so clones, about 98.5% appearing once. Material for sequencing was naive CD4+ T cells sorted from blood. Subset noted: CD45RA+ positively selected. The receptors derive from a man aged 25 to 40 in good health.

This sequence joins TRBV28 and TRBJ2-7; 7 nucleotides match TRBD1. The V segment lost 6 bases and the J segment 8 bases; nucleotides outside the gene matches: 7. The CDR3 totals 12 residues. Germline V CDR1 and CDR2: MDHEN, SYDVKM. CDR3: CASRGRDSQQYF. CDR3 DNA: TGTGCCAGCAGGGGTCGGGACAGCCAGCAGTACTTC.

V and J are TRBV5-4 and TRBJ2-7; a weak D match, TRBD1 (6 bases). The CDR3 has 14 amino acids. Between the trimmed V and J ends, which lost 4 bases and 1 base, there was a span of 12 bases. Germline CDR1 reads SGHNT; CDR2 reads YYREEE (reference sequence). The DNA for the CDR3 is TGTGCCAGCAGCGACAGGCGAGTTTCCTACGAGCAGTACTTC. Its translation is CASSDRRVSYEQYF.

V is TRBV7-2 and J is TRBJ2-5, with 10 bases fitting TRBD1. With 1 base clipped from V and 3 bases from J, the junction kept 5 bases outside the gene matches. Per the germline V gene, CDR1 is SGHTA and CDR2 is FQGNSA. The CDR3 has 16 residues. The chain's CDR3 is CASSLGDRGGEETQYF. For the CDR3, the DNA is TGTGCCAGCAGCTTAGGGGACAGGGGAGGCGAAGAGACCCAGTACTTC.

The chain couples TRBV28 to TRBJ1-3; TRBD1 might be the D (6 bases). In germline, CDR1 is MDHEN, CDR2 SYDVKM. This CDR3 has 13 residues. Trimming shortened V by 6 bases and J by 7 bases, and 13 bases separated the two germline ends. The CDR3 DNA follows: TGTGCCAGCAGCTACGGGACACGTAACACCATATATTTT. Encoded protein: CASSYGTRNTIYF.

The chain employs TRBV7-2 and TRBJ2-7; D is uncertain. V was shortened by 0 bases and J by 2 bases, with 11 bases between the two germline ends. The CDR3 sequence is 15 residues long. Germline values: CDR1 SGHTA, CDR2 FQGNSA. CDR3 amino acids: CASSLAGNTAYEQYF. As DNA, the CDR3 is TGTGCCAGCAGCTTAGCGGGGAATACTGCCTACGAGCAGTACTTC.

The V gene is TRBV7-2, the J gene TRBJ2-1; tentative D call: TRBD2 (6 bases). Germline-derived CDR1 and CDR2 are SGHTA and FQGNSA. The CDR3 spans 14 residues. The V gene lost 5 bases and the J gene lost 2 bases, with 10 bases spanning the gap. As DNA, the CDR3 is TGTGCCAGCAGCGTTAGCGGCGCCTACAATGAGCAGTTCTTC. It specifies CASSVSGAYNEQFF.

Only one count was recorded for this clone. J is TRBJ1-5 and V is TRBV5-8, with 7 bases identical to TRBD1. The V gene's germline CDR1 is SGHTS and CDR2 YDEGEE. The CDR3 is 18 residues long. V trimming: 0 bases; J trimming: 2 bases; junction bases outside the gene matches: 11. The CDR3 DNA follows: TGTGCCAGCAGCTTGGTGGGTCGAGGGGGCACTGGCAATCAGCCCCAGCATTTT. The encoded protein is CASSLVGRGGTGNQPQHF.

This sequence joins TRBV7-6 and TRBJ1-5, with D tentatively TRBD1 (6 bases). The V gene's germline CDR1 is SGHVS and CDR2 FNYEAQ. The ends were cut back, 4 bases at V and 0 bases at J, with 10 bases in the middle. The CDR3 is 15 residues long. CDR3 sequence reads: CASSSGQNSNQPQHF. In DNA, the CDR3 is TGTGCCAGCAGCTCCGGACAGAATAGCAATCAGCCCCAGCATTTT.

CDR3 nucleotides: TGCGCCAGCAGAACACAGGGGTCCGGCACTGAAGCTTTCTTT. Protein product: CASRTQGSGTEAFF. V gene TRBV5-1 combines with J gene TRBJ1-1; TRBD1 aligns across 7 bases. Trimming cost V 5 bases and J 4 bases; bases outside gene matches: 8. The CDR3 loop spans 14 amino acids. The germline V gene encodes CDR1 SGHRS and CDR2 YFSETQ.

This chain joins TRBV19 and TRBJ2-3; 9 nucleotides align to TRBD1. V shed 5 bases and J 4 bases; nucleotides not matched to a gene: 13. Germline CDR1 and CDR2: LNHDA and SQIVND (reference sequence). The CDR3 runs to 17 residues. In nucleotides, the CDR3 is TGTGCCAGTAGTGCGAACAGGGGGCACGGGTTTCCAGATACGCAGTATTTT. This sequence encodes CASSANRGHGFPDTQYF.

The chain is built from TRBV7-9 and TRBJ1-1; the D is unclear. The CDR3 consists of 14 residues. V was clipped by 1 base and J by 4 bases, with 10 bases between them. Germline CDR1 and CDR2: SEHNR and FQNEAQ (reference sequence). The CDR3 reads CASSLVRGFTEAFF. The CDR3 nucleotides read TGTGCCAGCAGCTTAGTTAGAGGGTTCACTGAAGCTTTCTTT.

A note on this clone: In the same sample, other DNA sequences code for this CDR3. The gene calls are TRBV5-1 and TRBJ2-7; TRBD1 aligns across 10 bases. This CDR3 has 14 amino acids. Germline V gene lookup returns CDR1 SGHRS and CDR2 YFSETQ. The junction had 2 bases not matched to a gene; V was cut back by 3 bases and J by 2 bases. The CDR3 DNA sequence: TGCGCCAGCAGCTCCGGGACAGGGGCCTACGAGCAGTACTTC. Protein: CASSSGTGAYEQYF. Full variable domain (rest looked up from reference TRBV5-1 and TRBJ2-7): KAGVTQTPRYLIKTRGQQVTLSCSPISGHRSVSWYQQTPGQGLQFLFEYFSETQRNKGNFPGRFSGRQFSNSRSEMNVSTLELGDSALYLCASSSGTGAYEQYFGPGTRLTVT.

V is TRBV2 and J is TRBJ1-5; D is unclear. Germline V gives CDR1 SNHLY, CDR2 FYNNEI. Trimming stripped 5 bases from V and 0 bases from J, with 11 bases between. This CDR3 is 15 amino acids long. As DNA, the CDR3 is TGTGCCAGCAGTTTAGGTGGGAATAGCAATCAGCCCCAGCATTTT. It encodes CASSLGGNSNQPQHF.

V is TRBV25-1 and J is TRBJ2-2, with TRBD1 matching over 8 bases. The germline gives CDR1 MGHDK, CDR2 SYGVNS. This CDR3 contains 16 residues. The ends lost 1 base at V and 1 base at J; junction bases unmatched: 2. DNA of the CDR3: TGTGCCAGCAGTGAATTAGGGACAGGGAACACCGGGGAGCTGTTTTTT. Translated: CASSELGTGNTGELFF.

Here the CDR3 DNA reads TGCGCCAGCAGTCACGGGACAGGGGGGAACACCGGGGAGCTGTTTTTT. This gives the protein CASSHGTGGNTGELFF. The rearrangement joins TRBV5-1 to TRBJ2-2; 11 nucleotides match TRBD1. The V gene's germline CDR1 is SGHRS and CDR2 YFSETQ. V shed 5 bases and J 1 base; nucleotides not matched to a gene: 4. This CDR3 is 16 amino acids long.